These 17 T cell receptor beta chains originate from one sample sequenced in a study of cytomegalovirus exposure and HLA in healthy donors. PCR employed 60 Vbeta and 13 Jbeta primers. The protocol was immunoSEQ multiplex PCR, while the TCRdb copy is restricted to in-frame clones and leaves out a portion. Of under 200,000 clones listed, roughly four fifths were seen once; the top ten hold less than 1%. The sequenced material came from PBMCs. The receptors stem from a female donor in good health and CMV-seronegative.

This chain links TRBV18 with TRBJ2-3; D is unclear. CDR3 length: 16 residues. Germline CDR1 is KGHSH and CDR2 is LQKENI. Trimming took 6 bases from V and 0 from J, leaving 16 bases between them. This CDR3 reads CASSPNVLVSTDTQYF. For the CDR3, the DNA is TGTGCCAGCTCGCCTAACGTTTTGGTTAGCACAGATACGCAGTATTTT.

As for this clone: Its ends do not fully match the called genes, so a read error is possible. The chain couples TRBV7-2 to TRBJ2-4, with D unresolved. The CDR3 consists of 14 residues. The germline CDR1 and CDR2 sequences are SGHTA and FQGNSA. CDR3 in DNA: TGTGCCAGCACCGACAATTCCGGCAAAAACAGTCAGTACTTC. Translated: CASTDNSGKNSQYF.

The V gene is TRBV4-1, the J gene TRBJ1-1; 8 positions match TRBD1. The V gene end was trimmed by 3 bases and the J gene end by 1 base; junction bases not matched to a gene: 10. CDR1 MGHRA and CDR2 YSYEKL come from the germline V gene. The CDR3 has 17 amino acids. The CDR3 loop is CASSQMGQVRGNTEAFF. The DNA for the CDR3 is TGCGCCAGCAGCCAGATGGGACAGGTCCGAGGGAACACTGAAGCTTTCTTT.

The chain couples TRBV6-5 to TRBJ2-5, with TRBD1 matching over 8 bases. The end of the DNA fits TRBJ2-7 better, so the J call may be wrong. The CDR3 runs 15 residues. Germline values: CDR1 MNHEY, CDR2 SVGAGI. The CDR3 DNA sequence: TGTGCCAGCAGGGCAGGGACAGGATCCTCCTACGAGCAGTACTTC. Encoded protein: CASRAGTGSSYEQYF.

The chain recombines TRBV18 with TRBJ2-5; 15 nucleotides agree with TRBD2. With 1 base clipped from V and 4 bases from J, the junction kept 10 bases outside the gene matches. There are 19 residues in the CDR3. Per the germline V gene, CDR1 is KGHSH and CDR2 is LQKENI. The CDR3 loop reads CASSPRTSGRAVTAETQYF. CDR3 in DNA: TGTGCCAGCTCACCACGGACTAGCGGGAGGGCCGTAACGGCAGAGACCCAGTACTTC.

J is TRBJ2-3 and V is TRBV19; 7 positions match TRBD1. From germline, CDR1 is LNHDA and CDR2 SQIVND (reference sequence). This CDR3 has 16 residues. V dropped 5 bases and J dropped 2; count of bases not matched to a gene: 10. As DNA, the CDR3 is TGTGCCAGTAGTGTAGGGGGCATGGTCCACACAGATACGCAGTATTTT. Encoded protein: CASSVGGMVHTDTQYF.

The CDR3 DNA sequence: TGTGCCAGCAGCTTCGGGACTAGCGAAGAGCAGTTCTTC. It codes for CASSFGTSEEQFF. The rearrangement uses TRBV11-1 and TRBJ2-1; 10 bases map to TRBD2. Losses at the gene ends were 3 bases for V and 10 bases for J; bases not matched to a gene: 3. Germline-derived CDR1 and CDR2 are SGHAT and FQDESV (reference sequence). This CDR3 spans 13 amino acids.

This chain uses TRBV13 with TRBJ2-7; TRBD2 matches at 7 bases. Per the germline V gene, CDR1 is PRHDT and CDR2 is FYEKMQ (reference sequence). V dropped 5 bases and J dropped 2; count of bases not matched to a gene: 15. The CDR3 totals 17 residues. The DNA for the CDR3 is TGTGCCAGCAGCCCCAAGTCCGGGAGGTTAAAAACCTACGAGCAGTACTTC. It translates to CASSPKSGRLKTYEQYF.

V gene TRBV9 combines with J gene TRBJ1-6; TRBD1 matches at 7 bases. The CDR3 is made up of 15 amino acids. From germline, CDR1 is SGDLS and CDR2 YYNGEE. J lost 7 bases, V lost 4 bases, and 8 bases had no gene match. DNA for the CDR3: TGTGCCAGCAGCCCGAGACAGGGTTGGAATTCACCCCTCCACTTT. Its translation: CASSPRQGWNSPLHF.

V and J are TRBV5-4 and TRBJ2-2, with 9 bases matching TRBD1. The CDR3 is 16 residues long. With V trimmed by 5 bases and J by 2 bases, 7 bases remained unmatched. Germline loops: CDR1 SGHNT, CDR2 YYREEE (reference sequence). This CDR3 is CASSRNRGLNTGELFF. For the CDR3, the DNA is TGTGCCAGCAGTCGGAACAGGGGGCTCAACACCGGGGAGCTGTTTTTT.

The J gene is TRBJ2-7, the V gene TRBV7-3; D ambiguous. V lost 0 bases to trimming and J lost 3 bases, with 9 bases between them. CDR3 length: 14 residues. Germline lookup yields CDR1 SGHTA and CDR2 FQGTGA. The CDR3 sequence: CASSLTWRIYEQYF. The DNA for the CDR3 is TGTGCCAGCAGCTTAACGTGGCGGATCTACGAGCAGTACTTC.

The chain joins TRBV5-1 to TRBJ2-4; possible D gene TRBD2, 5 bases. The V end was cut by 4 bases, the J end by 0 bases, with 8 bases between. This CDR3 is 14 amino acids long. Germline V gene data show CDR1 as SGHRS and CDR2 as YFSETQ. The CDR3 nucleotides read TGCGCCAGCAGCGCCGGGGTAGCCAAAAACATTCAGTACTTC. Amino acids: CASSAGVAKNIQYF.

The chain carries TRBV9 and TRBJ2-3; 9 bases agree with TRBD2. The germline gives CDR1 SGDLS, CDR2 YYNGEE. The CDR3 runs 16 residues. With V trimmed by 5 bases and J by 5 bases, 12 bases remained unmatched. The CDR3 is CASRDPGTSRGDTQYF. The CDR3 nucleotides are TGTGCCAGCAGGGACCCCGGGACTAGCAGAGGAGATACGCAGTATTTT.

V is TRBV18 and J is TRBJ1-5, with TRBD1 identical over 7 bases. J was trimmed by 2 bases and V by 3 bases; bases with no gene match: 4. The length of the CDR3 is 15 residues. The germline V gene has CDR1 KGHSH and CDR2 LQKENI. The CDR3 DNA reads TGTGCCAGCTCACCGTCGACAGGGCGCAATCAGCCCCAGCATTTT. It is translated as CASSPSTGRNQPQHF.

This clone has a handful of counts. The V and J genes are TRBV7-3 and TRBJ2-2; possibly TRBD1 for D (6 bases). The CDR3 is 13 amino acids. V lost 4 bases and J 6 bases, leaving 9 bases between the germline ends. CDR1 SGHTA and CDR2 FQGTGA come from the germline V gene. CDR3: CASSSNRAGELFF. For the CDR3, the DNA is TGTGCCAGCAGCTCGAACAGGGCCGGGGAGCTGTTTTTT.

J is TRBJ1-1 and V is TRBV14; the D is unclear. CDR1 and CDR2 (germline): SGHDN, FVKESK. This CDR3 has 13 residues. Trimming cost V 4 bases and J 4 bases, with 10 bases left between them. For the CDR3, the DNA is TGTGCCAGCAGCCGACGGCCAGGCACTGAAGCTTTCTTT. Protein: CASSRRPGTEAFF.

This clone was detected a few times. The chain joins TRBV27 to TRBJ2-7, with TRBD1 identical over 8 bases. V shed 5 bases, J shed 3 bases, and the junction held 3 bases outside the gene matches. The CDR3 runs 13 residues. Per germline, CDR1 MNHEY and CDR2 SMNVEV (reference sequence). The CDR3 spells CASSRTGFYEQYF. DNA for the CDR3: TGTGCCAGCAGTCGGACAGGGTTCTACGAGCAGTACTTC.